This TCR beta chain was captured in a study of OX40 agonist ivuxolimab in advanced cancers. Whole-study context: People in dose escalation had one of these cancers: hepatocellular carcinoma, melanoma, renal cell or head and neck cancer.

Clones were sequenced by immunoSEQ multiplex PCR, and TCRdb holds only the in-frame ones, with some missing. The sample comprises tens of thousands of clones, about 88% of which are singletons, and approximately 0.47% rests with the top ten. With regard to this clone: What it recognizes is unknown.

Findings and caveats of the study: Both CD4+ and CD8+ T cell populations in blood had undergone clonal expansion by week 6 at 0.1 to 3.0 mg/kg. Near-lowest levels of clonal expansion characterized partial responders at 0.1-3.0 mg/kg.

The CDR3 has 18 amino acids. The germline V gene encodes CDR1 MGHRA and CDR2 YSYEKL. V was clipped by 0 bases and J by 4 bases, with 21 bases between them. This material consisted of CD4+ or CD8+ T cells sorted from blood, taken in a trial of the OX40 agonist ivuxolimab. V is TRBV4-1 and J is TRBJ1-1, with a weak D call TRBD1 (6 bases). The TCR comes from an adult with an advanced solid tumor such as melanoma, head and neck, liver or kidney cancer. CDR3 DNA sequence: TGCGCCAGCAGCCAAGATTGGACAGCAAATTGGAGGGTCACTGAAGCTTTCTTT. Its protein is CASSQDWTANWRVTEAFF.